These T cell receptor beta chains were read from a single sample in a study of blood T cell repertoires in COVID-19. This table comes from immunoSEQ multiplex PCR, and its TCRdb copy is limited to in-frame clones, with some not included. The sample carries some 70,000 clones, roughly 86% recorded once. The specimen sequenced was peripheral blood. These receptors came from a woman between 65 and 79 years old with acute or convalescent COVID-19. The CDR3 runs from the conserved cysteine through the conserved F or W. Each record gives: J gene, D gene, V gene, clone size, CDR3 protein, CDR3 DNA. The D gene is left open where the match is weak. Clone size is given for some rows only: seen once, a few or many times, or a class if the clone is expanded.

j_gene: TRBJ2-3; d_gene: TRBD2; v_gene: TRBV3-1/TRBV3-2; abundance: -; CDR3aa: CASSQDQGTSGSPDTQYF; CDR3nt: TGTGCCAGCAGCCAAGATCAGGGGACTAGCGGTTCCCCAGATACGCAGTATTTT
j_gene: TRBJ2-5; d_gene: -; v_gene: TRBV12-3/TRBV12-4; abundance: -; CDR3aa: CASSLISGETQYF; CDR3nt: TGTGCCAGCAGTTTAATATCCGGGGAGACCCAGTACTTC
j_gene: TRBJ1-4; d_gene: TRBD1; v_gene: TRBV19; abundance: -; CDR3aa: CASSVGQAIGREKLFF; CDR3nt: TGTGCCAGTAGTGTGGGACAGGCCATCGGACGGGAAAAACTGTTTTTT
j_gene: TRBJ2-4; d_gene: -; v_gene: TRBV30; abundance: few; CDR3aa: CAWGTTNIQYF; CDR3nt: TGTGCCTGGGGAACTACAAACATTCAGTACTTC
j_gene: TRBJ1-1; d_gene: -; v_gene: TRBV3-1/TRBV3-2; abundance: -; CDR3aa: CASSPWDTILNTEAFF; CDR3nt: TGTGCCAGCAGCCCTTGGGACACGATATTGAACACTGAAGCTTTCTTT
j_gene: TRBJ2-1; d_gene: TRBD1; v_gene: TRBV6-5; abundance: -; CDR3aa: CASSYSGQEIYNEQFF; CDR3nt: TGTGCCAGCAGTTACTCTGGACAGGAAATCTACAATGAGCAGTTCTTC
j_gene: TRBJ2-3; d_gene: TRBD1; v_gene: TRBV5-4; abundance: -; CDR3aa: CASSLGTGTDTQYF; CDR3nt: TGTGCCAGCAGCTTGGGGACAGGGACAGATACGCAGTATTTT
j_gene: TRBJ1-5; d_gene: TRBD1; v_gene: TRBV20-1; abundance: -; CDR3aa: CSASGGQYNQPQHF; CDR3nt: TGCAGTGCTAGTGGGGGACAGTACAATCAGCCCCAGCATTTT
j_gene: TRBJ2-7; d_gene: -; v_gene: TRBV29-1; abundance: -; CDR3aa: CSHQVQPTYEQYF; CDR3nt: TGCAGCCACCAGGTACAACCAACCTACGAGCAGTACTTC
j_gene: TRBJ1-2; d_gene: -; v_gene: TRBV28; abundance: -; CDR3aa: CASSNTGLYGYTF; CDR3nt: TGTGCCAGCAGTAACACAGGGTTGTATGGCTACACCTTC
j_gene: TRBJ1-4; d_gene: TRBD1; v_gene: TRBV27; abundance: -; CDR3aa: CASSTWTGQMKLFF; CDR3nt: TGTGCCAGCAGCACCTGGACAGGGCAAATGAAACTGTTTTTT
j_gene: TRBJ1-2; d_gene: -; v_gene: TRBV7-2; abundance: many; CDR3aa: CASSEGVGYGYTF; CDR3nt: TGTGCCAGCAGCGAGGGTGTTGGCTATGGCTACACCTTC
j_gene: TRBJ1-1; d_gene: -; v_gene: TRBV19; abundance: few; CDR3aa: CASRISGTRNTEAFF; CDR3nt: TGTGCCAGTAGAATTTCTGGGACAAGAAACACTGAAGCTTTCTTT
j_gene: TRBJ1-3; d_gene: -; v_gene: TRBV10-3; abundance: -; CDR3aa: CAISDWRGSGGNTIYF; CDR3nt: TGTGCCATCAGTGATTGGCGGGGCAGCGGTGGAAACACCATATATTTT
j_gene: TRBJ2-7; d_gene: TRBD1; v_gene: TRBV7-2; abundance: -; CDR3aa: CASSLDRGQREQYF; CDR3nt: TGTGCCAGCAGCTTAGACAGGGGGCAGCGCGAGCAGTACTTC
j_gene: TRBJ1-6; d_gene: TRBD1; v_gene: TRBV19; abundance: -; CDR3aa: CASSIGQGGSPPLHF; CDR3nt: TGTGCCAGTAGTATAGGACAGGGGGGATCGCCACCCCTCCACTTT
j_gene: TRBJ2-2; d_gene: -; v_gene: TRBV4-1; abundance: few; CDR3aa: CASSQDGHTNTGELFF; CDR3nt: TGCGCCAGCAGCCAAGATGGCCACACGAACACCGGGGAGCTGTTTTTT
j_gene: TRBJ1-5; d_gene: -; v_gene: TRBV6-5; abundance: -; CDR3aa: CASSRDTSNQPQHF; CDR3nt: TGTGCCAGTAGCCGGGACACCAGCAATCAGCCCCAGCATTTT
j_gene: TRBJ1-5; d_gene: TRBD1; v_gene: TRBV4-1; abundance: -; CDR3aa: CASSPRGDRSMGDFQPQHF; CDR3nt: TGCGCCAGCAGCCCCAGAGGGGACAGATCGATGGGGGATTTTCAGCCCCAGCATTTT
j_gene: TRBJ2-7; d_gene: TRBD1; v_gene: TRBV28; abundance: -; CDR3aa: CASSLIGWTGGNEQYF; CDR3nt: TGTGCCAGCAGTTTAATTGGGTGGACAGGGGGCAACGAGCAGTACTTC
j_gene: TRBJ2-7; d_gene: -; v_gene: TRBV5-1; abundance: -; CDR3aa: CASSLESGPYEQYF; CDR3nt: TGCGCCAGCAGCTTGGAATCAGGCCCCTACGAGCAGTACTTC
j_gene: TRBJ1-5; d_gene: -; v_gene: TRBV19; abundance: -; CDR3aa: CASRGRSNQPQHF; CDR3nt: TGTGCCAGTCGAGGGCGAAGCAATCAGCCCCAGCATTTT